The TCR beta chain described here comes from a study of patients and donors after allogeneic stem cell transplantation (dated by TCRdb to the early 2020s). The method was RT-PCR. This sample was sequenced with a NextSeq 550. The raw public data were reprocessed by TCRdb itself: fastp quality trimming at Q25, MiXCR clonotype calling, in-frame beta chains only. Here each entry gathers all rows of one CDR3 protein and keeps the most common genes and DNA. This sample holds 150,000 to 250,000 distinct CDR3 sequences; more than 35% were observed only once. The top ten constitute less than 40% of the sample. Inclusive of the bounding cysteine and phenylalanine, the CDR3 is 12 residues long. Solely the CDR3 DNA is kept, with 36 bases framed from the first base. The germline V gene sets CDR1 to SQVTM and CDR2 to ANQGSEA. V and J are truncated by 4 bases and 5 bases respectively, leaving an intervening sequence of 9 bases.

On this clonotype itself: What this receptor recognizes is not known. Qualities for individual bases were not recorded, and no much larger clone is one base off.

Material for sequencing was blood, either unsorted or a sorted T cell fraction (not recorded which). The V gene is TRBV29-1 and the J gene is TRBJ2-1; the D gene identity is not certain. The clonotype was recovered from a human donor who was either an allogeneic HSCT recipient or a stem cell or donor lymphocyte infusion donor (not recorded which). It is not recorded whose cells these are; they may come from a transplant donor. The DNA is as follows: TGCAGCGTTGTTACCATGGACAATGAGCAGTTCTTC. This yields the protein CSVVTMDNEQFF.